This TCR beta chain was identified in a study of blood T cell repertoires in COVID-19. Across the whole study: COVID-19 samples, acute and convalescent, were from the United States, Italy and Spain.

Clones were read by immunoSEQ multiplex PCR, and TCRdb kept only the in-frame ones, dropping some. The sample carries about 190,000 clones, around 87% recorded once. Sequencing was carried out using peripheral blood. The sequence came from a woman aged 70-85 years with COVID-19, enrolled during active disease.

The DNA of the CDR3 is TGTGCCAGCAGCGTAGTTGGTAGCGGGAGAGGTGCAGATACGCAGTATTTT. It translates to CASSVVGSGRGADTQYF. The rearrangement uses TRBV9 and TRBJ2-3; 9 nucleotides agree with TRBD2. After removal of 0 bases from V and 4 bases from J, the junction contained 9 bases not matched to a gene. The CDR3 is made up of 17 amino acids. Per the germline V gene, CDR1 is SGDLS and CDR2 is YYNGEE.